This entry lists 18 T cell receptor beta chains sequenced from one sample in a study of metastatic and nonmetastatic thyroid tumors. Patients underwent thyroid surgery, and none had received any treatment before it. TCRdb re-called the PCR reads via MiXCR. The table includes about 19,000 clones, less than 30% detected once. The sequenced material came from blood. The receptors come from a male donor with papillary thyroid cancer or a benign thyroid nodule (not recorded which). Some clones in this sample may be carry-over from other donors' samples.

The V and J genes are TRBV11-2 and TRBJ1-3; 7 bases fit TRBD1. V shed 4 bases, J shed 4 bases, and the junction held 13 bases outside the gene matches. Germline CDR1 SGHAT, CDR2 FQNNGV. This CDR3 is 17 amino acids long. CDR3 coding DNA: TGTGCCAGCAGCTACCGGGAGCCAGGGGGATCCGGAAACACCATATATTTT. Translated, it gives CASSYREPGGSGNTIYF.

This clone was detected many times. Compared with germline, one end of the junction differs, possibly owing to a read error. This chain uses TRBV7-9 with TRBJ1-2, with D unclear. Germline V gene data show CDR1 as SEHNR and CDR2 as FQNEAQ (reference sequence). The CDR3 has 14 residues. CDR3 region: CAGSLVPSNYGYTF. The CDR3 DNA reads TGTGCCGGCAGCTTGGTGCCCTCTAACTATGGCTACACCTTC. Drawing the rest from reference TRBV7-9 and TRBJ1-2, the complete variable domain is DTGVSQNPRHKITKRGQNVTFRCDPISEHNRLYWYRQTLGQGPEFLTYFQNEAQLEKSRLLSDRFSAERPKGSFSTLEIQRTEQGDSAMYLCAGSLVPSNYGYTFGSGTRLTVV.

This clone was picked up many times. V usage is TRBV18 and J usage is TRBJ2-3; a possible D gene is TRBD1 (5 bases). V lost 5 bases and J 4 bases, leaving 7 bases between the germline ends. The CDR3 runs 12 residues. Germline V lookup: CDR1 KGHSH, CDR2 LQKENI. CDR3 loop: CASSRGADTQYF. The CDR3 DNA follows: TGTGCCAGCTCAAGGGGTGCAGATACGCAGTATTTT.

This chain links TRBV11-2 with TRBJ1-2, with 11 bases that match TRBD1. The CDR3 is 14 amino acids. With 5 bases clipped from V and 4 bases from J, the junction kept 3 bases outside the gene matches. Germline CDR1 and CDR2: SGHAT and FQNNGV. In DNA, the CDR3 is TGTGCCAGCAGCCCGGACAGGGGGCCCTATGGCTACACCTTC. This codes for CASSPDRGPYGYTF.

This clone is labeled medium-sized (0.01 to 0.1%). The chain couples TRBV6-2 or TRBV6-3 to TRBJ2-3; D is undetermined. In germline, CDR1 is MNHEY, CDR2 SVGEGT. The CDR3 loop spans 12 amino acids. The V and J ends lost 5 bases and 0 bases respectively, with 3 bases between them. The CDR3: CASSMSTDTQYF. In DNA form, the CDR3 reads TGTGCCAGCAGTATGAGCACAGATACGCAGTATTTT.

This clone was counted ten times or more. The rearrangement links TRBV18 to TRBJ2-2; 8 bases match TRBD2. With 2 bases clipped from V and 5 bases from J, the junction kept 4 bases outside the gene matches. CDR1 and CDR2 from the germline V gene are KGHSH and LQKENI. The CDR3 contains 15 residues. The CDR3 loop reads CASSPSLAGTGELFF. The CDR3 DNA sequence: TGTGCCAGCTCACCATCTCTAGCGGGTACCGGGGAGCTGTTTTTT.

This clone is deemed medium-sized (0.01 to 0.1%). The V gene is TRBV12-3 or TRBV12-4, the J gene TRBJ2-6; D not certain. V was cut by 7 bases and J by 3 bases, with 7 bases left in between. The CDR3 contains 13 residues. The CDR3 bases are TGTGCCAGCATCTTTGATGGGGCCAACGTCCTGACTTTC. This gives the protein CASIFDGANVLTF.

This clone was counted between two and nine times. CDR3 protein: CATSDLSVVTQYF. DNA of the CDR3: TGTGCCACCAGTGATTTGTCAGTGGTGACCCAGTACTTC. This rearrangement joins TRBV24-1 to TRBJ2-5; D not resolved. The CDR3 sequence is 13 residues long. Germline V CDR1 and CDR2: KGHDR, SFDVKD. V gave up 0 bases and J gave up 7 bases, with 8 bases separating them.

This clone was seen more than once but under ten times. CDR3 residues: CARQQGYEQFF. The CDR3 DNA sequence: TGTGCCAGACAACAGGGTTATGAGCAGTTCTTC. The chain couples TRBV6-1 to TRBJ2-1; D may be TRBD1 (6 bases). The CDR3 covers 11 residues. The germline gives CDR1 MNHNS, CDR2 SASEGT. V was clipped by 9 bases and J by 8 bases, with 11 bases between them.

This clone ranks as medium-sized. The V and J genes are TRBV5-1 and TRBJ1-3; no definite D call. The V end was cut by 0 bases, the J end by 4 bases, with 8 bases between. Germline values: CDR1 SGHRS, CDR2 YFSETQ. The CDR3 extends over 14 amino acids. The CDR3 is CASSLALAGNTIYF. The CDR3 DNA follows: TGCGCCAGCAGCTTGGCACTGGCCGGAAACACCATATATTTT.

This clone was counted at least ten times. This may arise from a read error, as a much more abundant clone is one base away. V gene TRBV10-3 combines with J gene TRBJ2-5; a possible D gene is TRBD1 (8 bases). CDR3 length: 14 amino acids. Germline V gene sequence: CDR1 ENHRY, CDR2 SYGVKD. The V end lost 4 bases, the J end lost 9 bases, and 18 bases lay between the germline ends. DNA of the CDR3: TGTGCCATCAGTGGGGGGACAGGACGGGAGGCCCAGTACTTC. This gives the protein CAISGGTGREAQYF.

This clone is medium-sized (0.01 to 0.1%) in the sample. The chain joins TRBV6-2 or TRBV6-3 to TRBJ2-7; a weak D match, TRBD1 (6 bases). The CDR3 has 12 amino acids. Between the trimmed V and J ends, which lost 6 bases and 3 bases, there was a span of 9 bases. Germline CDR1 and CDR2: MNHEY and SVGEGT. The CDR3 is CASRADSYEQYF. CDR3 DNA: TGTGCCAGCAGGGCGGACAGCTACGAGCAGTACTTC.

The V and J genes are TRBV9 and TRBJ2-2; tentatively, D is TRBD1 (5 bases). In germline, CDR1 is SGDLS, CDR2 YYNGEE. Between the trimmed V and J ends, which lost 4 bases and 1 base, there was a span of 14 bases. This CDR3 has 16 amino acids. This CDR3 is CASSISGAMNTGELFF. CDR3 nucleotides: TGTGCCAGCAGCATCAGTGGGGCTATGAACACCGGGGAGCTGTTTTTT.

CDR3 region: CSAQESGRADGELFF. The CDR3 nucleotides read TGCAGTGCCCAAGAGAGCGGGAGGGCGGACGGGGAGCTGTTTTTT. This chain links TRBV20-1 with TRBJ2-2; 10 bases align to TRBD2. V lost 6 bases and J lost 7; bases outside the gene matches: 11. The germline CDR1 and CDR2 sequences are DFQATT and SNEGSKA (reference sequence). CDR3 length equals 15 residues.

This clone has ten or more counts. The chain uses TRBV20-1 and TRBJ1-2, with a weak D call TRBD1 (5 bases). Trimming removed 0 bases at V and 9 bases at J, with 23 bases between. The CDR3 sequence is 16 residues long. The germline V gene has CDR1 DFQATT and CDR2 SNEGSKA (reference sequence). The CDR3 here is CSAREGTDRLGGRYTF. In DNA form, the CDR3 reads TGCAGTGCTAGAGAAGGAACGGATCGACTCGGGGGTCGCTACACCTTC.

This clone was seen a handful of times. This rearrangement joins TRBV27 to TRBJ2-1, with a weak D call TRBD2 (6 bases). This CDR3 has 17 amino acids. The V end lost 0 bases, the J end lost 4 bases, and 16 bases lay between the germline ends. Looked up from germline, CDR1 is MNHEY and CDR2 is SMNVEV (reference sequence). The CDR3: CASSLSWGEFAYNEQFF. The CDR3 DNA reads TGTGCCAGCAGTTTATCGTGGGGGGAGTTCGCTTACAATGAGCAGTTCTTC.

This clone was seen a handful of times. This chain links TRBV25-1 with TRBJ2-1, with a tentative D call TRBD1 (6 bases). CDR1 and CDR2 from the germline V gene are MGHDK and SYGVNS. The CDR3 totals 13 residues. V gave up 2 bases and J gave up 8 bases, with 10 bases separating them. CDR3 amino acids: CASSELQGYEQFF. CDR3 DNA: TGTGCCAGCAGTGAACTACAGGGATATGAGCAGTTCTTC.

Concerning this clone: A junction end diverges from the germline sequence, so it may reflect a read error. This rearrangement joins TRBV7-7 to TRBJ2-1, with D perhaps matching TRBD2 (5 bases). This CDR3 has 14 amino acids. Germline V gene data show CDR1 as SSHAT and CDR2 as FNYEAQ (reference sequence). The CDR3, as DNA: TGTGCTAGCAGCTTAGGTAGCGCGAACAATGAGCAGTTCTTC. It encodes CASSLGSANNEQFF.